What follows are 18 T cell receptor beta chains derived from one specimen sequenced in a study of cytomegalovirus exposure and HLA in healthy donors (dated by TCRdb to 2016 to 2017). Library construction relied on the immunoSEQ multiplex PCR assay. The immuneACCESS repertoire file appears here via TCRdb, limited to in-frame rearrangements. These files lack a portion of the clones; in checked studies, under half of the deficit traces to unresolved V genes, and the cause of the others is not known. Within this sample are 60,000 to 65,000 clones, with 85% to 95% of them counted one time only. Less than 7% of the sample comes from the top ten. The sequenced material came from PBMCs. The receptors come from a woman in her late teens or twenties in good health and CMV-seropositive.

This chain uses TRBV6-1 with TRBJ2-5; 7 nucleotides align to TRBD1. Trimming took 6 bases from V and 5 from J; bases not matched to a gene: 9. Germline V CDR1 and CDR2: MNHNS, SASEGT. The CDR3 consists of 14 residues. CDR3 residues: CASRTGTREETQYF. CDR3 DNA sequence: TGTGCCAGCAGGACAGGGACGAGGGAGGAGACCCAGTACTTC.

CDR3 residues: CATSWDSTTYNEQFF. CDR3 in DNA: TGTGCCACCAGCTGGGACTCAACGACCTACAATGAGCAGTTCTTC. This rearrangement joins TRBV15 to TRBJ2-1, with a possible D match to TRBD2 (6 bases). CDR1 and CDR2 (germline): LNHNV, YYDKDF (reference sequence). The V and J ends lost 5 bases and 2 bases respectively, with 13 bases between them. The CDR3 runs 15 residues.

V usage is TRBV6-5 and J usage is TRBJ2-7, with D possibly being TRBD1 (6 bases). The CDR3 contains 16 residues. In germline, CDR1 is MNHEY, CDR2 SVGAGI. V shed 0 bases and J shed 5 bases, with 17 bases lying between them. The chain's CDR3 is CASSYSAAQGRDEQYF. CDR3 bases: TGTGCCAGCAGTTACTCGGCTGCCCAGGGGCGCGACGAGCAGTACTTC.

The chain uses TRBV5-1 and TRBJ2-1; the match to TRBD1 covers 12 bases. The V and J ends lost 4 bases and 9 bases, in that order; junction bases with no gene match: 11. Germline V gene data show CDR1 as SGHRS and CDR2 as YFSETQ. The CDR3 runs to 16 residues. In nucleotides, the CDR3 is TGCGCCAGCAGCGACACCGTTGGGACAGGGGGCGTTGAGCAGTTCTTC. Its protein is CASSDTVGTGGVEQFF.

V usage is TRBV9 and J usage is TRBJ2-5, with TRBD2 identical over 12 bases. The CDR3 runs to 18 residues. With 4 bases clipped from V and 2 bases from J, the junction kept 12 bases outside the gene matches. Germline V gene data show CDR1 as SGDLS and CDR2 as YYNGEE. In DNA form, the CDR3 reads TGTGCCAGCAGCCCTAATCTAGCGGGAGGGGTTATTCAAGAGACCCAGTACTTC. Translated, it gives CASSPNLAGGVIQETQYF.

With regard to this clone: One junction end does not reproduce the germline sequence, and a read error may be involved. This chain links TRBV19 with TRBJ2-7, with TRBD1 matching over 9 bases. This CDR3 has 12 residues. CDR1 and CDR2 from the germline V gene are LNHDA and SQIVND (reference sequence). In DNA form, the CDR3 reads TGTGCCAGTTCAAAAGAAGGGACAGGGTTACACTTC. Translation gives CASSKEGTGLHF.

This rearrangement joins TRBV4-1 to TRBJ2-7; D gene uncertain. CDR1 and CDR2 (germline): MGHRA, YSYEKL. The V end was cut by 0 bases, the J end by 4 bases, with 7 bases between. The CDR3 extends over 13 amino acids. This CDR3 reads CASSQDSSYEQYF. The CDR3 coding sequence is TGCGCCAGCAGCCAAGATTCCAGTTACGAGCAGTACTTC.

The chain is built from TRBV6-6 and TRBJ2-7, with a weak D call TRBD1 (5 bases). Germline loops: CDR1 MNHNY, CDR2 SVGAGI (reference sequence). The CDR3 is made up of 13 amino acids. V lost 2 bases and J lost 0, with 5 bases in between. The CDR3 sequence is CASSYDSSYEQYF. The CDR3 DNA follows: TGTGCCAGCAGTTACGACAGCTCCTACGAGCAGTACTTC.

The rearrangement uses TRBV7-8 and TRBJ2-5; 7 bases line up with TRBD1. Germline-derived CDR1 and CDR2 are SGHVS and FQNEAQ. V lost 5 bases to trimming and J lost 9 bases; unmatched junction nucleotides: 18. This CDR3 is built from 16 residues. Written as DNA, the CDR3 is TGTGCCAGCAGCCCCCGGACAGGTACCAGCCATGAGGCCCAGTACTTC. Encoded protein: CASSPRTGTSHEAQYF.

DNA of the CDR3: TGTGCCAGCAGCTGGTGGGGGGTTTTGGGCTATGGCTACACCTTC. Its protein product is CASSWWGVLGYGYTF. This chain links TRBV11-3 with TRBJ1-2; weak D call: TRBD1 (5 bases). CDR1 is SGHNT and CDR2 is YENEEA in the germline V gene. V gave up 4 bases and J gave up 4 bases, with 16 bases separating them. This CDR3 spans 15 amino acids.

The V call is TRBV6-5, the J call TRBJ2-3, with D perhaps TRBD2 (6 bases). Germline CDR1 MNHEY, CDR2 SVGAGI. The germline V and J ends were trimmed by 2 bases and 3 bases, with 15 bases remaining between them. The CDR3 is 16 amino acids. For the CDR3, the DNA is TGTGCCAGCAGTTACGGGACTTCGCAGCTGACAGATACGCAGTATTTT. Amino acid sequence: CASSYGTSQLTDTQYF.

The J gene is TRBJ2-3, the V gene TRBV6-5; D might be TRBD1 (6 bases). CDR1 MNHEY and CDR2 SVGAGI come from the germline V gene. The V gene lost 7 bases and the J gene lost 2 bases, with 13 bases spanning the gap. This CDR3 has 14 amino acids. The CDR3, as DNA: TGTGCCAGCAAAAGAGGGGGAGACACAGATACGCAGTATTTT. Translation: CASKRGGDTDTQYF.

The chain has TRBV10-3 and TRBJ2-1, with D unclear. Germline V gives CDR1 ENHRY, CDR2 SYGVKD. Trimming shortened V by 0 bases and J by 3 bases, and 12 bases separated the two germline ends. The CDR3 extends over 16 amino acids. The CDR3 reads CAISESATANYNEQFF. The CDR3 nucleotides are TGTGCCATCAGTGAGTCTGCTACCGCAAACTACAATGAGCAGTTCTTC.

This chain joins TRBV7-2 and TRBJ2-7, with D possibly matching TRBD2 (6 bases). Trimming took off 7 bases at V and 0 bases at J, with 13 bases between the two ends. Germline lookup yields CDR1 SGHTA and CDR2 FQGNSA. The CDR3 loop spans 14 amino acids. The CDR3 DNA sequence: TGTGCCAGCACCAGGGACTCCAGCTCCTACGAGCAGTACTTC. Its protein is CASTRDSSSYEQYF.

With regard to this clone: One end of the junction is discordant with germline, which a read error may explain. The gene calls are TRBV11-2 and TRBJ2-7, with 9 bases fitting TRBD1. The CDR3 sequence is 13 residues long. The germline gives CDR1 SGHAT, CDR2 FQNNGV. CDR3 protein: CASSLVLGDRDDF. The CDR3 DNA follows: TGTGCCAGCAGCTTAGTTCTAGGGGACAGGGATGACTTC.

Details on this clone: One end of the junction varies from germline; a read error may be responsible. The chain carries TRBV6-1 and TRBJ1-3; 7 nucleotides match TRBD1. The length of the CDR3 is 11 residues. The germline V gene has CDR1 MNHNS and CDR2 SASEGT. The CDR3 nucleotides are TGTGCCAGCAGCTCAGGGGGGCGGTGTCTCTTT. Protein: CASSSGGRCLF.

The J gene is TRBJ2-1, the V gene TRBV19; weak D call: TRBD1 (6 bases). The germline V gene has CDR1 LNHDA and CDR2 SQIVND (reference sequence). The CDR3 has 20 residues. V was pared by 4 bases and J by 0 bases, with 25 bases between. The DNA of the CDR3 is TGTGCCAGTAGTAGATCCCCTAGGGGGAGCAGGCCAAGCTCCTACAATGAGCAGTTCTTC. Translating gives CASSRSPRGSRPSSYNEQFF.

V usage is TRBV6-7 and J usage is TRBJ1-2, with 7 positions matching TRBD1. TRBV6-7 is an open reading frame, and its role is uncertain. CDR3 size: 14 residues. V lost 0 bases and J lost 6; bases outside the gene matches: 4. This CDR3 is CASSYSPGQNGYTF. The CDR3 bases are TGTGCCAGCAGTTACTCGCCGGGACAGAATGGCTACACCTTC.